This is a list of T cell receptor beta chains from one sample in a study of blood T cell repertoires in COVID-19. The data were produced by immunoSEQ multiplex PCR, yet TCRdb's version contains in-frame clones alone and is incomplete. The repertoire holds about 120,000 clones, with roughly nine tenths as singletons. The specimen was peripheral blood. Receptor source: a man aged 50-60 years with active COVID-19. Both conserved end residues are part of each CDR3. A D gene is named only where the DNA matches it firmly. Clone sizes are given selectively: once, few, many, or a class where the clone is expanded.

size,J,D,length,V,CDR3,DNA
.,TRBJ2-3,.,11,TRBV2,CASSERRSQYF,TGTGCCAGCAGTGAAAGGAGATCGCAGTATTTT
.,TRBJ2-5,TRBD2,15,TRBV3-1/TRBV3-2,CASSPRTSGGKTQYF,TGTGCCAGCAGCCCAAGGACTAGCGGGGGGAAGACCCAGTACTTC
.,TRBJ1-1,.,16,TRBV11-2,CASSLGVWVRDTEAFF,TGTGCCAGCAGCTTAGGAGTATGGGTCAGGGACACTGAAGCTTTCTTT
.,TRBJ2-1,TRBD2,16,TRBV7-9,CASSLGGSGAGNEQFF,TGTGCCAGCAGCTTAGGTGGTAGCGGGGCGGGGAATGAGCAGTTCTTC
.,TRBJ2-2,TRBD1,15,TRBV19,CASSLPGQTTGELFF,TGTGCCAGTAGTCTGCCGGGACAGACCACCGGGGAGCTGTTTTTT
.,TRBJ1-1,.,15,TRBV2,CASSESVSGSSEAFF,TGTGCCAGCAGTGAATCGGTCAGCGGGTCTTCTGAAGCTTTCTTT
.,TRBJ1-3,TRBD1,16,TRBV13,CASSIRDSGSGNTIYF,TGTGCCAGCAGCATCAGGGACAGCGGCTCTGGAAACACCATATATTTT
.,TRBJ1-2,TRBD1,13,TRBV7-9,CASSTGQGAGYTF,TGTGCCAGCAGCACGGGACAGGGGGCCGGCTACACCTTC
.,TRBJ1-2,TRBD1,13,TRBV5-4,CASTGDRLGGYTF,TGTGCCAGCACGGGGGACAGGTTGGGAGGCTACACCTTC
.,TRBJ2-3,TRBD1,17,TRBV5-1,CASSLRDRGPVADTQYF,TGCGCCAGCAGCCTCCGGGACAGGGGGCCGGTGGCAGATACGCAGTATTTT
.,TRBJ2-1,.,15,TRBV2,CASRADRSSYNEQFF,TGTGCCAGCAGAGCAGACAGATCCTCCTACAATGAGCAGTTCTTC
.,TRBJ2-2,.,13,TRBV19,CASRKGGAGELFF,TGTGCCAGTAGGAAAGGGGGGGCCGGGGAGCTGTTTTTT
.,TRBJ2-5,TRBD2,14,TRBV4-1,CASSLGLAVETQYF,TGCGCCAGCAGCCTGGGACTAGCGGTGGAGACCCAGTACTTC
.,TRBJ1-4,.,14,TRBV18,CASSPDVAGEKLFF,TGTGCCAGCTCACCCGATGTTGCAGGTGAAAAACTGTTTTTT
.,TRBJ2-5,TRBD2,18,TRBV10-3,CAISEALSGRGPGETQYF,TGTGCCATCAGTGAGGCCCTTAGCGGGAGAGGACCAGGTGAGACCCAGTACTTC
.,TRBJ2-3,TRBD2,14,TRBV6-5,CASSYRGDADTQYF,TGTGCCAGCAGTTATCGGGGGGATGCAGATACGCAGTATTTT
.,TRBJ1-6,TRBD1,15,TRBV7-9,CASKTGAPYNSPLHF,TGTGCCAGCAAGACAGGGGCACCCTATAATTCACCCCTCCACTTT
.,TRBJ1-1,.,14,TRBV6-5,CASRFGQLNTEAFF,TGTGCCAGCAGATTCGGACAGTTGAACACTGAAGCTTTCTTT
.,TRBJ2-4,.,16,TRBV5-4,CASSHGREIAKNIQYF,TGTGCCAGCAGCCATGGCAGGGAAATAGCCAAAAACATTCAGTACTTC
.,TRBJ2-2,.,15,TRBV6-5,CASKGERVNTGELFF,TGTGCCAGCAAAGGCGAGCGGGTGAACACCGGGGAGCTGTTTTTT
.,TRBJ1-5,.,14,TRBV5-4,CASSLNPGDQPQHF,TGTGCCAGCAGCTTAAACCCGGGGGATCAGCCCCAGCATTTT
.,TRBJ1-1,TRBD1,14,TRBV4-1,CASSQDGTGAEAFF,TGCGCCAGCAGCCAAGACGGGACAGGGGCTGAAGCTTTCTTT
.,TRBJ2-3,TRBD1,14,TRBV7-9,CASSRQGSTDTQYF,TGTGCCAGCAGCCGACAGGGAAGCACAGATACGCAGTATTTT
.,TRBJ2-1,.,15,TRBV7-2,CASSLVGGSYNEQFF,TGTGCCAGCAGCTTAGTCGGAGGATCCTACAATGAGCAGTTCTTC
.,TRBJ1-2,.,14,TRBV18,CASSQNTNPYGYTF,TGTGCCAGCTCCCAGAACACGAACCCCTATGGCTACACCTTC
.,TRBJ2-2,TRBD2,15,TRBV6-5,CASSWGLARPGELFF,TGTGCCAGCAGTTGGGGACTAGCGCGGCCCGGGGAGCTGTTTTTT
.,TRBJ1-1,.,12,TRBV2,CASSGQNTEAFF,TGTGCCAGCAGTGGACAGAACACTGAAGCTTTCTTT
.,TRBJ2-1,TRBD2,17,TRBV27,CASSLGLAVQPYNEQFF,TGTGCCAGCAGTCTGGGACTAGCGGTCCAGCCGTACAATGAGCAGTTCTTC
.,TRBJ1-1,TRBD1,15,TRBV5-4,CASSRGDRLNTEAFF,TGTGCCAGCAGCCGAGGGGACAGGCTGAACACTGAAGCTTTCTTT
.,TRBJ1-6,.,15,TRBV19,CASSSGFLLNSPLHF,TGTGCCAGTAGTTCAGGGTTTCTTCTTAATTCACCCCTCCACTTT
.,TRBJ2-1,TRBD2,15,TRBV4-1,CASSPLAGGPNEQFF,TGCGCCAGCAGTCCCTTAGCGGGGGGGCCTAATGAGCAGTTCTTC
once,TRBJ2-2,.,15,TRBV2,CASRELALDTGELFF,TGTGCCAGCAGAGAACTAGCTCTAGACACCGGGGAGCTGTTTTTT
.,TRBJ2-2,TRBD2,20,TRBV7-3,CASSSLTGGGARTDTGELFF,TGTGCCAGCAGCTCCCTGACTGGCGGGGGGGCCAGGACTGACACCGGGGAGCTGTTTTTT
.,TRBJ2-7,.,12,TRBV12-5,CASGPNSYEQYF,TGTGCTAGTGGCCCTAACTCCTACGAGCAGTACTTC
.,TRBJ2-3,TRBD1,16,TRBV5-1,CASSDGTGISGDTQYF,TGCGCCAGCAGTGACGGGACAGGGATTAGTGGGGATACGCAGTATTTT
.,TRBJ1-5,.,16,TRBV19,CASSIGARASNQPQHF,TGTGCCAGTAGTATAGGGGCCAGGGCTAGCAATCAGCCCCAGCATTTT